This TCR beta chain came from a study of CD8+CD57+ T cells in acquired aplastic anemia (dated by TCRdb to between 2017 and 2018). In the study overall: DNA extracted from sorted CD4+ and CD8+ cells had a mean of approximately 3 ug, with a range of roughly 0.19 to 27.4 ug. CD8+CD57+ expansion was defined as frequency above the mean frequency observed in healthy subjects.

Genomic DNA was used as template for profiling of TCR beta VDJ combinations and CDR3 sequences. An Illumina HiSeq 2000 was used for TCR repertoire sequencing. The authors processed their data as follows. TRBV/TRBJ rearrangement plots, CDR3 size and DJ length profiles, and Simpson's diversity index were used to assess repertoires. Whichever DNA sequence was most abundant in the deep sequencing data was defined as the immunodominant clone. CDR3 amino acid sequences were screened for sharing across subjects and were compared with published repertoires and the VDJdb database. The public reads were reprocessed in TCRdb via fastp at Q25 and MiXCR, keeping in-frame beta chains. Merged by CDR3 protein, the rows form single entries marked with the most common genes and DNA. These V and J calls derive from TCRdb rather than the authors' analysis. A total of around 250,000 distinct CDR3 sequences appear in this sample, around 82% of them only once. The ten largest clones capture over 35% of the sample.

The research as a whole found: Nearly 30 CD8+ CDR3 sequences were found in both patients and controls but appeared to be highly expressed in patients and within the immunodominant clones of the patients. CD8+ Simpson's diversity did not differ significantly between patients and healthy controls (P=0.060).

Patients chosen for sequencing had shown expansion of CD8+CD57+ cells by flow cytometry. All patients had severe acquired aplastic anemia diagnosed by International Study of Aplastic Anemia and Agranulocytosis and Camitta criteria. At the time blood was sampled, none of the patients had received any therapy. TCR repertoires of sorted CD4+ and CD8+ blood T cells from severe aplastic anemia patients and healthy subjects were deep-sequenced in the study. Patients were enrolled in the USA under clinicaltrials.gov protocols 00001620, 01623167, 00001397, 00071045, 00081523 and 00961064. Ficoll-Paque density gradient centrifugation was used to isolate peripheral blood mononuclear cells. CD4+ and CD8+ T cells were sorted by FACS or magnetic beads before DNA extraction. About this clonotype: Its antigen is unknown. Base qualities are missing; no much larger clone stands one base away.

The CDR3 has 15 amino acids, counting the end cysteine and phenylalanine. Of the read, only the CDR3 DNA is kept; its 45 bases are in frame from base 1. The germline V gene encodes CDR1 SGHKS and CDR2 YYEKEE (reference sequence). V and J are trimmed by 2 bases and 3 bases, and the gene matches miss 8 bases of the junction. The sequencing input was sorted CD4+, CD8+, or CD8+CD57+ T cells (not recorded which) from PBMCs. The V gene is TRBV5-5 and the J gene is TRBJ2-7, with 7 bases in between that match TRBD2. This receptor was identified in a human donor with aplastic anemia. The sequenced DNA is TGTGCCAGCAGCTTTACTAGGGCTAGCGGCTACGAGCAGTACTTC. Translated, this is CASSFTRASGYEQYF.